The clone carrying this TCR beta chain was observed a single time. Its specificity is not known. Random hexamers were used to reverse transcribe an amount of about 0.5 to 1 ug RNA. TCRdb recomputed calls from the immunoSEQ multiplex PCR reads with MiXCR, one row per CDR3 protein. The repertoire holds nearly 70,000 distinct CDR3 sequences, with 85% to 95% as singletons. These data are taken from a study of CD8 T cells in Susac syndrome. Findings and caveats of the study: The authors acknowledged that their TCR sequencing and HLA analysis involved a relatively small number of individuals.

J lost 9 bases, V lost 3 bases, and 3 bases had no gene match. CDR1 is MGHRA and CDR2 is YSYEKL in the germline V gene. This CDR3 region has 13 residues. This TCR derives from a human donor in good health. Input material: CD8+ T cells from PBMCs. The V and J genes are TRBV4-1 and TRBJ2-1; TRBD1 matches 9 bases. The CDR3 loop is CASSQGQGREQFF. In nucleotides, the CDR3 is TGCGCCAGCAGCCAGGGACAGGGTCGTGAGCAGTTCTTC.